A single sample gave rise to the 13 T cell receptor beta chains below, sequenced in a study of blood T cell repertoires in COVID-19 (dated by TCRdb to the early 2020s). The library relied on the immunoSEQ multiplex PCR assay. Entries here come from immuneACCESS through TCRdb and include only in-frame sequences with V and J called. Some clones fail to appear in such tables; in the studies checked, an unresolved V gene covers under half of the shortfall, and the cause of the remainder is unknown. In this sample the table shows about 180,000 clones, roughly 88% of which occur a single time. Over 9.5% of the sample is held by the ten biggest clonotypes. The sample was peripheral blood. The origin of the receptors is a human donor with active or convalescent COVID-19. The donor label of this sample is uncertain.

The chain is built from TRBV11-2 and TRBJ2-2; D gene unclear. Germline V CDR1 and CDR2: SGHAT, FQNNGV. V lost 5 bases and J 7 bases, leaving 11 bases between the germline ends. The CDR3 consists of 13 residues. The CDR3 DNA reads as TGTGCCAGCAGCCCCGTTTCGGGCGGGGAGCTGTTTTTT. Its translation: CASSPVSGGELFF.

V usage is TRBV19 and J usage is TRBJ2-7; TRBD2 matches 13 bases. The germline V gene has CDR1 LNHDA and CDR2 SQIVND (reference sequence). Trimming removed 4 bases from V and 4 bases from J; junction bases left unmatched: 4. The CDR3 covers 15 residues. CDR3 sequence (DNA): TGTGCCAGTAGTAAACTAGCGGGAGGGGGGTACGAGCAGTACTTC. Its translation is CASSKLAGGGYEQYF. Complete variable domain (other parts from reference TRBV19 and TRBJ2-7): DGGITQSPKYLFRKEGQNVTLSCEQNLNHDAMYWYRQDPGQGLRLIYYSQIVNDFQKGDIAEGYSVSREKKESFPLTVTSAQKNPTAFYLCASSKLAGGGYEQYFGPGTRLTVT.

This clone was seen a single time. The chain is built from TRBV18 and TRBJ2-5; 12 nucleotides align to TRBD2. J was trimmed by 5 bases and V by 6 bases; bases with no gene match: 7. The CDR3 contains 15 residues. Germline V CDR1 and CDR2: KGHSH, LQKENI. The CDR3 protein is CASSWTSGERETQYF. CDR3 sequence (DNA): TGTGCCAGCTCGTGGACTAGCGGGGAAAGGGAGACCCAGTACTTC.

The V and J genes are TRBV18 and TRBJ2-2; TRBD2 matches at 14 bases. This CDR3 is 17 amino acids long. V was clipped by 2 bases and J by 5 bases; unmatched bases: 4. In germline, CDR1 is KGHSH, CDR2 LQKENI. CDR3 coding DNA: TGTGCCAGCTCACCAGGGACTAGCGGGAGAGGGACCGGGGAGCTGTTTTTT. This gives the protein CASSPGTSGRGTGELFF.

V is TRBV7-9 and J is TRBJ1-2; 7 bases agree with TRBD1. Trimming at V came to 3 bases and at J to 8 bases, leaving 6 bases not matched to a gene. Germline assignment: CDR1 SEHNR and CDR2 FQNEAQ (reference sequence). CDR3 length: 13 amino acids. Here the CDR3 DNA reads TGTGCCAGCAGCTTTGGACAGGCAGCGGGCTACACCTTC. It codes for CASSFGQAAGYTF.

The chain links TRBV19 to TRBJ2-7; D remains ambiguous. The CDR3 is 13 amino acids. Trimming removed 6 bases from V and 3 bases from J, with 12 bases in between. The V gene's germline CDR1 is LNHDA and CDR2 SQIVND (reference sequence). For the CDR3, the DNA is TGTGCCAGTAGCACCCAGATCCGCTACGAGCAGTACTTC. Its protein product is CASSTQIRYEQYF.

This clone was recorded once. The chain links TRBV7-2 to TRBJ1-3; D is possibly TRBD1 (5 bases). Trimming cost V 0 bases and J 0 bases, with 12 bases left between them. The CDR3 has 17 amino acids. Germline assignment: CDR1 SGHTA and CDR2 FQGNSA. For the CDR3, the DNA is TGTGCCAGCAGCTTAGCGCGGGGGAGGGCCTCTGGAAACACCATATATTTT. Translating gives CASSLARGRASGNTIYF. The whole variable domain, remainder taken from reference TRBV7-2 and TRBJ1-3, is GAGVSQSPSNKVTEKGKDVELRCDPISGHTALYWYRQSLGQGLEFLIYFQGNSAPDKSGLPSDRFSAERTGGSVSTLTIQRTQQEDSAVYLCASSLARGRASGNTIYFGEGSWLTVV.

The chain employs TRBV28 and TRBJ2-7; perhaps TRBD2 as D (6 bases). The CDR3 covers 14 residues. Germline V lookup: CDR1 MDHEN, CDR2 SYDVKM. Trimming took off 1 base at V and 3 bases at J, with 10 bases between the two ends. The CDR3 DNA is TGTGCCAGCAGTTTATACGGGGGAAACTACGAGCAGTACTTC. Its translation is CASSLYGGNYEQYF.

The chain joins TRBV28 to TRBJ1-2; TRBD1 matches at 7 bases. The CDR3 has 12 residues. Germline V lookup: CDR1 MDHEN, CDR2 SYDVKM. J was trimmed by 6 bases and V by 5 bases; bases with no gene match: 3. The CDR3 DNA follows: TGTGCCAGCAGTGCGGACAGGCATGGCTACACCTTC. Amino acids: CASSADRHGYTF.

Written as DNA, the CDR3 is TGTGCCAGTAGCCGCGGGGGCGTCTACGAGCAGTACTTC. Protein product: CASSRGGVYEQYF. This rearrangement joins TRBV19 to TRBJ2-7, with D possibly matching TRBD2 (7 bases). CDR3 size: 13 residues. V shed 6 bases and J shed 3 bases, with 12 bases lying between them. Germline V gives CDR1 LNHDA, CDR2 SQIVND (reference sequence).

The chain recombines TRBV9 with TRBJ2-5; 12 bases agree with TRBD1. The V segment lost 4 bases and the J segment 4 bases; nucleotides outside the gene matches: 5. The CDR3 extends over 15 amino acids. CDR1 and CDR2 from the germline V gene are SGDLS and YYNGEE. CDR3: CASSPGQGAGETQYF. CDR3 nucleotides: TGTGCCAGCAGCCCGGGACAGGGGGCCGGAGAGACCCAGTACTTC.

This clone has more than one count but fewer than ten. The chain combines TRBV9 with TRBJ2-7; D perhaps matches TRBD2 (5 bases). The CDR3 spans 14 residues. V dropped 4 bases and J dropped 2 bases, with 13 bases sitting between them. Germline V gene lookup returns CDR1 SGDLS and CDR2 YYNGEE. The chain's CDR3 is CASSSRTAPYEQYF. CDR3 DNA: TGTGCCAGCAGCTCGCGGACTGCGCCCTACGAGCAGTACTTC. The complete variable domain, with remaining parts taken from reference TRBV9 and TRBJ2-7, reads DSGVTQTPKHLITATGQRVTLRCSPRSGDLSVYWYQQSLDQGLQFLIQYYNGEERAKGNILERFSAQQFPDLHSELNLSSLELGDSALYFCASSSRTAPYEQYFGPGTRLTVT.

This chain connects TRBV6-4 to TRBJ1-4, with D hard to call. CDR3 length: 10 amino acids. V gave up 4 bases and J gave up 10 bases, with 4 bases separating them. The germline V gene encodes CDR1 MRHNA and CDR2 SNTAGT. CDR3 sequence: CASSGGKLFF. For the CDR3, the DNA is TGTGCCAGCAGTGGCGGAAAACTGTTTTTT.